This T cell receptor (beta chain) stems from a study of shared clonotypes between healthy human individuals. The method was immunoSEQ multiplex PCR; TCRdb's version includes in-frame clones alone and lacks a portion of them. The table includes about half a million clones, about 84% detected once. Germline assignment: CDR1 KGHSH and CDR2 LQKENI. This CDR3 contains 14 residues. With 3 bases clipped from V and 3 bases from J, the junction kept 3 bases outside the gene matches. The sequenced material came from PBMCs. The chain has TRBV18 and TRBJ2-7, with 9 bases lining up with TRBD1. This receptor was obtained from a woman aged 40 to 55 in good health. Some clones in this sample may be carry-over from other donors' samples. CDR3 loop: CASSPDRGIYEQYF. DNA for the CDR3: TGTGCCAGCTCACCGGACAGGGGTATCTACGAGCAGTACTTC.